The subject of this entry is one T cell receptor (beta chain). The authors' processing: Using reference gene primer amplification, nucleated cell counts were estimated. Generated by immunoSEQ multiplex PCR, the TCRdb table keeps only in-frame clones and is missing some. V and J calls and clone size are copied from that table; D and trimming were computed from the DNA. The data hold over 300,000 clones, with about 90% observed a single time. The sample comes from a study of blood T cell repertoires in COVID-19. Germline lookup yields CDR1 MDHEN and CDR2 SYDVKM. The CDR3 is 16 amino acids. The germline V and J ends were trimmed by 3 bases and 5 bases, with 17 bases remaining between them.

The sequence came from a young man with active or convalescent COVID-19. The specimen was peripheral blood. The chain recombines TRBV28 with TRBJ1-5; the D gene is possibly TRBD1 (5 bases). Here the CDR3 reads CASSFFPPRGDQPQHF. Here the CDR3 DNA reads TGTGCCAGCAGTTTTTTTCCCCCGCGGGGGGATCAGCCCCAGCATTTT.